The clone carrying this T cell receptor (beta chain) was observed a handful of times. Its antigen is undetermined. TCRdb ran MiXCR on the RT-PCR reads and lists one entry per CDR3 protein. This sample has around 490,000 distinct CDR3 sequences; roughly 8.2% occur once, and the top ten carry approximately 13%. This sample was taken from a study of response to subunit inactivated influenza vaccine. Study outcomes and limitations: The authors offered the suggestion that each seasonal influenza vaccination recruits few new T cells.

The germline V gene encodes CDR1 SGHVS and CDR2 FQNEAQ. Trimming took off 7 bases at V and 1 base at J, with 17 bases between the two ends. The CDR3 is made up of 17 amino acids. This material consisted of PBMCs from blood, taken roughly 24 months after vaccination. The chain is built from TRBV7-8 and TRBJ2-6; D gene uncertain. The clonotype comes from a man aged 50-75 years who received an inactivated influenza vaccine. The CDR3 nucleotides are TGTGCCAGCACCACGCCAGGCCCAGTATCTGGGGCCAACGTCCTGACTTTC. Residues: CASTTPGPVSGANVLTF.